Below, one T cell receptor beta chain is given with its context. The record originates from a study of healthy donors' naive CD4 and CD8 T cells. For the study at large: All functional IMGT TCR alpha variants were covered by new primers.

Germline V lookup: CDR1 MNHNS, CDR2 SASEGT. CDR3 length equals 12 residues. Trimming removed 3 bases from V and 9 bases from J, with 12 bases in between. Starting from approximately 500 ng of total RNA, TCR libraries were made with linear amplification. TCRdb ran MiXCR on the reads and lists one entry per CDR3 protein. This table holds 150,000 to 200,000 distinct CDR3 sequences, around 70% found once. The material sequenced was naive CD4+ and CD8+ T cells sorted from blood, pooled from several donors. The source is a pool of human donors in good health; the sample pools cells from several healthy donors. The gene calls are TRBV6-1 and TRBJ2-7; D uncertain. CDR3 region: CASSDTSTGQYF. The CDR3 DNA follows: TGTGCCAGCAGTGACACCTCAACCGGGCAGTACTTC.